This TCR beta chain was recorded in a study of circulating tumor DNA in untreated peripheral T-cell lymphoma. Sequencing was performed with immunoSEQ multiplex PCR; in TCRdb, only in-frame clones are kept and a portion is missing. The data show 1,500 to 2,000 clones, with over 75% seen just once and around 73% held by the top ten. Study-wide results and limits: In approximately 74% of patients, tumor-specific clonotypes were identified.

This tumor tissue came from a pretreatment baseline collection. The CDR3 length is 15 residues. Note on this clone: The antigen remains unidentified.

Specimen: tumor tissue. The chain couples TRBV12-2 to TRBJ2-7; the D call of TRBD1 is as the table states it, not checked on the DNA. TRBV12-2 is reported as a pseudogene. This clonotype was obtained from a human donor with peripheral T-cell lymphoma. Here the CDR3 DNA reads TGTGCCACGCGACAGGACCCAGGGGTAGGGTACGAGCAGTACTTC. This codes for CATRQDPGVGYEQYF.